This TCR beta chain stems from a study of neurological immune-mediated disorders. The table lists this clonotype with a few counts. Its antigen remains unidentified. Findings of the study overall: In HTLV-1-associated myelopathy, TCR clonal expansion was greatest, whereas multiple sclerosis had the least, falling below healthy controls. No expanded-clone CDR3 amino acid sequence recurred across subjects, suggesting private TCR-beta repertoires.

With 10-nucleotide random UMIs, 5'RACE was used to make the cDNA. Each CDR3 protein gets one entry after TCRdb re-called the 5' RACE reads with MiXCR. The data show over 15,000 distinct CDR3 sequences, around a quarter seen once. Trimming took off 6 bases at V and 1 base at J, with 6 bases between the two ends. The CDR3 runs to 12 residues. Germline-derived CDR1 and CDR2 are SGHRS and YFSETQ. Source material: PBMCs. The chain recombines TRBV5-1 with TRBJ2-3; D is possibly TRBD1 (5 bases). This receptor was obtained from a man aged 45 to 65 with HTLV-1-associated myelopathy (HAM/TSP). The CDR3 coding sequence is TGCGCCAGCAAAGGGGGCACAGATACGCAGTATTTT. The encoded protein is CASKGGTDTQYF.